The present entry profiles one T cell receptor (beta chain) with its context. Its antigen is undetermined. This sample is drawn from a study of T cell responses to AZD1222 COVID-19 vaccine. The protocol was immunoSEQ multiplex PCR, while the TCRdb copy is restricted to in-frame clones and leaves out a portion. Found here are about 120,000 clones, 70% to 90% of them singletons; the top ten hold less than 30%. Study-wide points: Clonal diversity may have been underestimated in mostly white British donors.

J lost 1 base, V lost 4 bases, and 10 bases had no gene match. The CDR3 has 18 amino acids. Germline V gene sequence: CDR1 SGHDT, CDR2 YYEEEE. This receptor was taken from an adult in good health. V is TRBV5-6 and J is TRBJ2-2, with TRBD2 identical over 10 bases. Material: peripheral blood, obtained on day 0 of AZD1222 vaccination. As DNA, the CDR3 is TGTGCCAGCAGCCAACGTAGGGGACTAGCGTGGAACACCGGGGAGCTGTTTTTT. Residues: CASSQRRGLAWNTGELFF.